Reported below is one TCR beta chain. Many counts were recorded for this clonotype. This receptor's antigen is unknown. Within one base of it there is no much larger clone, and no base qualities were kept. Its CDR3 holds 17 amino acids, cysteine through phenylalanine. Just CDR3 DNA is preserved here, 51 bases in frame from base 1. The V end loses 1 base and the J end loses 0 bases, and a stretch of 13 bases separates them. Taken from the germline V gene, the CDR1 and CDR2 loops are MGHRA and YSYEKL. The source of the sample is a study of response to subunit inactivated influenza vaccine listed by TCRdb under 2018. For the study in its entirety: To follow how T cells responded to a trivalent subunit inactivated influenza vaccine, the researchers relied on deep quantitative profiling of the T cell receptor repertoire.

Libraries were constructed by RT-PCR. The run used an Illumina HiSeq 2500. The public reads were quality trimmed at Q25 with fastp and then assembled into clones with MiXCR by TCRdb, keeping productive beta chains. Each CDR3 protein appears once, grouped with its most common genes and DNA. Here the sample has approximately 570,000 distinct CDR3 sequences; approximately 7.6% occur a single time. The leading ten clones occupy over 10% of the sample. Overall results and qualifications from the work: According to the authors, only a limited number of new T cells may be recruited by each seasonal influenza vaccination.

The material was PBMCs from blood, obtained about 23 months after vaccination. The V and J genes are TRBV4-1 and TRBJ2-4, with a tentative D gene TRBD1 over 5 matching bases. This TCR came from a man between 50 and 69 years old who received an inactivated influenza vaccine. Donor details come from another sample of the same person, matched by shared clones. The nucleotides read TGCGCCAGCAGCCAAGTAAAGGGGCGCTTAGCCAAAAACATTCAGTACTTC. It is translated as CASSQVKGRLAKNIQYF.